Many counts were recorded for the clone carrying this T cell receptor (beta chain). Trimming cost V 3 bases and J 0 bases, with 12 bases left between them. CDR1 is MGHRA and CDR2 is YSYEKL in the germline V gene. The CDR3 has 16 amino acids. The data belong to a study of neurological immune-mediated disorders. A single record per CDR3 protein comes from TCRdb applying MiXCR to the 5' RACE reads. The sample contains tens of thousands of distinct CDR3 sequences, under 5% of which appear only once. Material: CD4+ T cells from blood. V is TRBV4-1 and J is TRBJ2-1; D is uncertain. The TCR sequence derives from a woman in her forties with multiple sclerosis. CDR3 residues: CASSHGPASSYNEQFF. The CDR3 DNA follows: TGCGCCAGCAGCCATGGCCCTGCCTCCTCCTACAATGAGCAGTTCTTC.